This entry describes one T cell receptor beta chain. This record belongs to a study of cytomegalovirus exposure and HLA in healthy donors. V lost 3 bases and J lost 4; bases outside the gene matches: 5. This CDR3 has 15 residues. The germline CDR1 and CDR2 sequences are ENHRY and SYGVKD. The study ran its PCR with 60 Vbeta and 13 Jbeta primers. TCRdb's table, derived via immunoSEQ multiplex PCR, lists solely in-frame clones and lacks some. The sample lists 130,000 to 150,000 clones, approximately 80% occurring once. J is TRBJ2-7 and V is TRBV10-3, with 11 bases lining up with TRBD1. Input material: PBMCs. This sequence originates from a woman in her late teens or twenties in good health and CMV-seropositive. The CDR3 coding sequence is TGTGCCATCAGTGAACCGGACAGGGGGCCGTACGAGCAGTACTTC. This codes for CAISEPDRGPYEQYF.